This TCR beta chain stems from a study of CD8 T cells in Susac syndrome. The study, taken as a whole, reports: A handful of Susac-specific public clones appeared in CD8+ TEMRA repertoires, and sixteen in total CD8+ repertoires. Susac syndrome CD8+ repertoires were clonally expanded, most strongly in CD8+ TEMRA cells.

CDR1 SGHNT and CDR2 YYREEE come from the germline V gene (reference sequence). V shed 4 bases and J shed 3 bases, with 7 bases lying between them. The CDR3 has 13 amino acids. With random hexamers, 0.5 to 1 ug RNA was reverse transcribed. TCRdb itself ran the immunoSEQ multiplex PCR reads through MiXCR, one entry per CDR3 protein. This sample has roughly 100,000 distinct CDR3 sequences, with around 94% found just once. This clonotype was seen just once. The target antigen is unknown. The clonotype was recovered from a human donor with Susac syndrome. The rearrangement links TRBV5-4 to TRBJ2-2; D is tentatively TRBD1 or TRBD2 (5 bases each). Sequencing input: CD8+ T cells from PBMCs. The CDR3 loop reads CASSPGHTGELFF. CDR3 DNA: TGTGCCAGCAGCCCGGGACACACCGGGGAGCTGTTTTTT.